Shown below are 22 T cell receptor beta chains from a single sample sequenced in a study of cytomegalovirus exposure and HLA in healthy donors. Profiling relied on immunoSEQ multiplex PCR, and the TCRdb table lists in-frame clones only, not all of them. The table lists 220,000 or so clones, over 80% of them singletons. The sequenced sample was PBMCs. These receptors all come from a woman aged 18-29 years in good health and CMV-seronegative.

The chain links TRBV9 to TRBJ1-1, with a possible D match to TRBD1 (5 bases). The V end lost 0 bases, the J end lost 8 bases, and 20 bases lay between the germline ends. This CDR3 has 16 amino acids. Germline CDR1 SGDLS, CDR2 YYNGEE. The CDR3 loop is CASSVEAGPRRGEAFF. The CDR3 DNA reads as TGTGCCAGCAGCGTAGAAGCGGGGCCGCGAAGGGGAGAAGCTTTCTTT.

The chain combines TRBV19 with TRBJ2-7; the D gene is possibly TRBD2 (6 bases). Between the trimmed V and J ends, which lost 0 bases and 6 bases, there was a span of 12 bases. The CDR3 covers 14 residues. Looked up from germline, CDR1 is LNHDA and CDR2 is SQIVND (reference sequence). The CDR3: CASSIDRESFEQYF. CDR3 coding DNA: TGTGCCAGTAGTATAGACCGGGAGTCTTTCGAGCAGTACTTC.

Only a few counts were recorded for this clone. The chain combines TRBV12-2 with TRBJ2-1; the DNA was not used to check the table's D call, TRBD2. TRBV12-2 constitutes a pseudogene. This CDR3 spans 17 amino acids. The CDR3 DNA is TGTGCAAGTCGCTCTGGACTAGCGGGAGGCAGATACAATGAGCAGTTCTTC. Translated: CASRSGLAGGRYNEQFF.

The CDR3 DNA reads TGTGCCAGCAGCACTGCCCGGGGGGGAAATCAGCCCCAGCATTTT. This sequence encodes CASSTARGGNQPQHF. This chain connects TRBV7-2 to TRBJ1-5; a weak D match, TRBD1 (5 bases). The germline V and J ends were trimmed by 5 bases and 4 bases, with 15 bases remaining between them. The CDR3 length is 15 residues. CDR1 and CDR2 (germline): SGHTA, FQGNSA.

This clone was seen just once. The chain combines TRBV11-2 with TRBJ2-1; no definite D call. CDR1 is SGHAT, CDR2 FQNNGV, per germline. The CDR3 loop spans 14 amino acids. Trimming took 3 bases from V and 2 from J, leaving 8 bases between them. The CDR3 sequence is CASSLKATYNEQFF. The CDR3 DNA reads TGTGCCAGCAGCTTGAAAGCGACCTACAATGAGCAGTTCTTC.

This clone was seen just once. The V call is TRBV5-6, the J call TRBJ1-2, with 8 nucleotides matching TRBD1. The V gene's germline CDR1 is SGHDT and CDR2 YYEEEE. The CDR3 has 13 amino acids. V dropped 3 bases and J dropped 3; count of bases not matched to a gene: 1. CDR3 loop: CASSSTGDYGYTF. The CDR3, as DNA: TGTGCCAGCAGCTCGACAGGGGACTATGGCTACACCTTC.

The chain combines TRBV19 with TRBJ1-1; D gene ambiguous. The CDR3 has 13 residues. V was cut by 5 bases and J by 4 bases, with 11 bases left in between. Germline V lookup: CDR1 LNHDA, CDR2 SQIVND (reference sequence). CDR3 residues: CASSFRGTTEAFF. For the CDR3, the DNA is TGTGCCAGTAGTTTTCGGGGTACCACTGAAGCTTTCTTT.

There are a few counts of this clone. The V call is TRBV5-1, the J call TRBJ2-7; maybe TRBD1 (5 bases). The CDR3 totals 14 residues. Germline CDR1 is SGHRS and CDR2 is YFSETQ. V was pared by 0 bases and J by 3 bases, with 10 bases between. CDR3 bases: TGCGCCAGCAGCTTGGAGGGGCTATACTACGAGCAGTACTTC. Its protein is CASSLEGLYYEQYF.

V gene TRBV28 combines with J gene TRBJ2-7; 9 bases match TRBD1. J lost 9 bases, V lost 4 bases, and 7 bases had no gene match. The CDR3 totals 13 residues. Germline V lookup: CDR1 MDHEN, CDR2 SYDVKM. The CDR3 is CASSSGQGRGQYF. As DNA, the CDR3 is TGTGCCAGCAGTTCGGGACAGGGAAGGGGGCAGTACTTC.

The chain has TRBV30 and TRBJ2-5, with D possibly TRBD1 on 5 matching bases. The CDR3 contains 13 residues. Trimming pared 0 bases from V and 4 bases from J, leaving 9 bases between. CDR1 GTSNPN and CDR2 SVGIG come from the germline V gene (reference sequence). The CDR3 spells CAWSVQGPETQYF. The CDR3 nucleotides read TGTGCCTGGAGTGTCCAGGGTCCAGAGACCCAGTACTTC.

V usage is TRBV9 and J usage is TRBJ2-2; the D gene is possibly TRBD2 (6 bases). Germline assignment: CDR1 SGDLS and CDR2 YYNGEE. This CDR3 spans 16 amino acids. Trimming removed 0 bases from V and 0 bases from J, with 9 bases in between. The CDR3 bases are TGTGCCAGCAGCGTAGCGACTAGAACGAACACCGGGGAGCTGTTTTTT. This codes for CASSVATRTNTGELFF.

In its sample, this clone was seen once. The chain links TRBV6-6 to TRBJ1-1; the D is unclear. Per the germline V gene, CDR1 is MNHNY and CDR2 is SVGAGI (reference sequence). Trimming removed 6 bases at V and 1 base at J, with 9 bases between. The CDR3 consists of 13 residues. Here the CDR3 DNA reads TGTGCCAGCAGGGCGACGGGGAACACTGAAGCTTTCTTT. Translated: CASRATGNTEAFF.

The chain combines TRBV20-1 with TRBJ2-5; D is possibly TRBD2 (5 bases). The length of the CDR3 is 10 residues. The germline V gene encodes CDR1 DFQATT and CDR2 SNEGSKA (reference sequence). The germline V and J ends were trimmed by 5 bases and 7 bases, with 8 bases remaining between them. CDR3 sequence: CSAARGTQYF. In DNA form, the CDR3 reads TGCAGTGCTGCTCGGGGGACCCAGTACTTC.

The rearrangement joins TRBV6-1 to TRBJ1-5; the match to TRBD1 covers 8 bases. CDR3 length: 17 amino acids. CDR1 MNHNS and CDR2 SASEGT come from the germline V gene. V lost 4 bases to trimming and J lost 2 bases; unmatched junction nucleotides: 10. The CDR3 nucleotides read TGTGCCAGCAGTGCCATTCGACAGGGGCGTCGCAATCAGCCCCAGCATTTT. This codes for CASSAIRQGRRNQPQHF.

V and J are TRBV29-1 and TRBJ2-7, with D perhaps TRBD2 (5 bases). CDR3 length: 12 amino acids. V was pared by 2 bases and J by 2 bases, with 7 bases between. Germline V gives CDR1 SQVTM, CDR2 ANQGSEA. The CDR3 spells CSVEHGAYEQYF. The CDR3 DNA is TGCAGCGTTGAACACGGGGCCTACGAGCAGTACTTC.

This CDR3 is CASSLERVGSLYTF. The CDR3 DNA reads as TGTGCCAGCAGCTTGGAGAGGGTTGGTTCCCTCTACACCTTC. This sequence joins TRBV7-8 and TRBJ1-2; D is ambiguous. CDR1 and CDR2 (germline): SGHVS, FQNEAQ. The CDR3 extends over 14 amino acids. Trimming shortened V by 3 bases and J by 10 bases, and 18 bases separated the two germline ends.

The chain has TRBV5-6 and TRBJ2-7; the match to TRBD1 covers 10 bases. The CDR3 has 15 residues. V lost 4 bases to trimming and J lost 2 bases; unmatched junction nucleotides: 6. The germline V gene has CDR1 SGHDT and CDR2 YYEEEE. This CDR3 reads CASSVGQGVTYEQYF. The CDR3 DNA is TGTGCCAGCAGCGTCGGACAGGGGGTAACCTACGAGCAGTACTTC. Filled out from reference TRBV5-6 and TRBJ2-7, the complete variable domain reads DAGVTQSPTHLIKTRGQQVTLRCSPKSGHDTVSWYQQALGQGPQFIFQYYEEEERQRGNFPDRFSGHQFPNYSSELNVNALLLGDSALYLCASSVGQGVTYEQYFGPGTRLTVT.

The chain employs TRBV19 and TRBJ1-5; D is ambiguous. CDR3 length: 15 amino acids. CDR1 and CDR2 (germline): LNHDA, SQIVND (reference sequence). Trimming took off 1 base at V and 6 bases at J, with 13 bases between the two ends. The CDR3 sequence: CASSIVPRRSQPQHF. For the CDR3, the DNA is TGTGCCAGTAGTATAGTTCCCCGACGGAGTCAGCCCCAGCATTTT.

The rearrangement uses TRBV30 and TRBJ1-6, with 9 positions matching TRBD1. CDR1 and CDR2 (germline): GTSNPN, SVGIG (reference sequence). Trimming took 1 base from V and 7 from J; bases not matched to a gene: 8. This CDR3 region has 16 residues. CDR3 sequence: CAWSGGQGGRNSPLHF. CDR3 coding DNA: TGTGCCTGGAGTGGGGGACAGGGAGGACGGAATTCACCCCTCCACTTT.

V is TRBV10-2 and J is TRBJ2-7; D perhaps matches TRBD2 (5 bases). V was pared by 4 bases and J by 4 bases, with 11 bases between. Per germline, CDR1 WSHSY and CDR2 SAAADI. The CDR3 totals 13 residues. DNA of the CDR3: TGCGCCAGCAGTGGTGGGAGAGCTTACGAGCAGTACTTC. Its translation: CASSGGRAYEQYF.

This chain joins TRBV18 and TRBJ2-7; 10 nucleotides match TRBD1. The trim removed 4 bases at V and 3 bases at J, leaving 3 bases unmatched. Germline lookup yields CDR1 KGHSH and CDR2 LQKENI. The CDR3 extends over 14 amino acids. The CDR3 here is CASSRDRGSYEQYF. CDR3 sequence (DNA): TGTGCCAGCTCACGGGACAGGGGAAGCTACGAGCAGTACTTC.

V gene TRBV27 combines with J gene TRBJ1-3; D call uncertain. Trimming cost V 2 bases and J 2 bases, with 4 bases left between them. The CDR3 has 13 residues. Per germline, CDR1 MNHEY and CDR2 SMNVEV (reference sequence). The CDR3 is CASSLRAGNTIYF. CDR3 nucleotide sequence: TGTGCCAGCAGTTTAAGAGCTGGAAACACCATATATTTT.